The present T cell receptor beta chain was sequenced within a study of cytomegalovirus exposure and HLA in healthy donors. CDR3 length: 16 residues. Amplification used 60 Vbeta primers and 13 Jbeta primers. This table comes from immunoSEQ multiplex PCR, and its TCRdb copy is limited to in-frame clones, with some not included. The profile shows some 250,000 clones, roughly 82% of them singletons. Input material: PBMCs. The genes are TRBV21-1 and TRBJ2-1; the listed D gene, TRBD2, was not tested against the DNA. TRBV21-1 has pseudogene status. The TCR was taken from a woman aged 40 to 55 in good health and CMV-seropositive. The CDR3 DNA reads TGTGCCAGCAGCATGACTAGCGCCAACTCCTACAATGAGCAGTTCTTC. This translates into CASSMTSANSYNEQFF.